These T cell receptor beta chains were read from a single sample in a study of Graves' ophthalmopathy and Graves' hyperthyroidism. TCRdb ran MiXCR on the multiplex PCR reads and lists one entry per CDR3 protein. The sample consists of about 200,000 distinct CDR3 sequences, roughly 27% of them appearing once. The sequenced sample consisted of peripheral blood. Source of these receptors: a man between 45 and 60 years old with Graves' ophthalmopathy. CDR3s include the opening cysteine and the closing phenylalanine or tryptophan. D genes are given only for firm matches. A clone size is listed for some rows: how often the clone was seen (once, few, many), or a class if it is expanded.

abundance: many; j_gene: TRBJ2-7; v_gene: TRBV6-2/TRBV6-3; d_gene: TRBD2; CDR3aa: CASSYGTISGTSYEQYF; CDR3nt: TGTGCCAGCAGTTACGGGACAATTAGCGGGACTTCCTACGAGCAGTACTTC
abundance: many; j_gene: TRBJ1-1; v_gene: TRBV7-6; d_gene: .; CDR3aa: CASSPLNQGTNTEAFF; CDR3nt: TGTGCCAGCAGCCCACTGAACCAGGGCACGAACACTGAAGCTTTCTTT
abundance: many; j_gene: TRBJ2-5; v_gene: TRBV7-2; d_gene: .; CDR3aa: CASSLDREFDETQYF; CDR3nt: TGTGCCAGCAGCTTAGACAGGGAATTCGATGAGACCCAGTACTTC
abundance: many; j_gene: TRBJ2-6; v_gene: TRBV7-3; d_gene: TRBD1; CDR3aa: CASSYRGQGASGANVLTF; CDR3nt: TGTGCCAGCAGCTATAGGGGACAGGGGGCCTCTGGGGCCAACGTCCTGACTTTC
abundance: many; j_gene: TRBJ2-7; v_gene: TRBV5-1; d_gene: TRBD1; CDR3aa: CASSFWTGGYEQYF; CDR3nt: TGCGCCAGCAGCTTTTGGACAGGGGGCTACGAGCAGTACTTC
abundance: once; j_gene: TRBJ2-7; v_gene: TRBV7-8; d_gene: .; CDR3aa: CASSLALGDEQYF; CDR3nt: TGTGCCAGCAGCTTAGCGCTCGGGGATGAGCAGTACTTC
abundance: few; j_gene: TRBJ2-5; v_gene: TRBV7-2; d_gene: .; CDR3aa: CASSFGGQKETQYF; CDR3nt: TGTGCCAGCAGCTTTGGAGGACAGAAAGAGACCCAGTACTTC
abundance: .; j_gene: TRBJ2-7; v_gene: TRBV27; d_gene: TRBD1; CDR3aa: CASSPRGTDSSEQYF; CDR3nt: TGTGCCAGCAGTCCCCGTGGGACAGACTCTTCCGAGCAGTACTTC
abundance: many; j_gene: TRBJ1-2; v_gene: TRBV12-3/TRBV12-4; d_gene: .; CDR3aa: CASSKVDGFYGYTF; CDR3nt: TGTGCCAGCAGTAAGGTAGACGGATTCTATGGCTACACCTTC
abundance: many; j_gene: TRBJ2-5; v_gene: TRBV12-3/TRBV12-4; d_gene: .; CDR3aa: CASSALEEETQYF; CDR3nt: TGTGCCAGCAGCGCACTAGAAGAAGAGACCCAGTACTTC
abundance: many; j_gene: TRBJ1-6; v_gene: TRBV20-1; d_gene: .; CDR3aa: CSARDQISRNSPLHF; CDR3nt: TGCAGTGCTAGAGATCAGATCTCTCGTAATTCACCCCTCCACTTT
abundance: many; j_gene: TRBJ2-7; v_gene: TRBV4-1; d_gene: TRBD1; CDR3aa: CASTNRGGDEQYF; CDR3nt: TGCGCCAGCACAAACAGGGGCGGCGACGAGCAGTACTTC
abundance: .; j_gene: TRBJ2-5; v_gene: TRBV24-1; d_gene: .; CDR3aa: CATSDFGQGTQETQYF; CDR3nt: TGTGCCACCAGTGATTTCGGCCAAGGGACCCAAGAGACCCAGTACTTC
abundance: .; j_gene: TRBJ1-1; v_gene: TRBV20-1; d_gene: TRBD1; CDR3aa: CSASKDRVTEAFF; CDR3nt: TGCAGTGCTAGCAAGGACAGGGTGACTGAAGCTTTCTTT
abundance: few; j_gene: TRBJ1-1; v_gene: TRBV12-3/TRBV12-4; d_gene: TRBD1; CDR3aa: CASSYRDRGFAEAFF; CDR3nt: TGTGCCAGCAGTTACCGGGACAGGGGTTTCGCTGAAGCTTTCTTT
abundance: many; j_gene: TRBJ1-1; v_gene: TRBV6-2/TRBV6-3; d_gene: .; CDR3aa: CASSYRQEAFF; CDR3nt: TGTGCCAGCAGTTATAGGCAGGAAGCTTTCTTT
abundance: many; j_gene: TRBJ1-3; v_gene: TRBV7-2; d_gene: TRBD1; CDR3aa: CASSSSRDSSGNTIYF; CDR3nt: TGTGCCAGCAGCTCAAGCCGGGACAGCTCTGGAAACACCATATATTTT
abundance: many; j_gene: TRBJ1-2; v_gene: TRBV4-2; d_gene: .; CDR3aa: CASSQDGNYGYTF; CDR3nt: TGTGCCAGCAGCCAAGATGGGAACTATGGCTACACCTTC
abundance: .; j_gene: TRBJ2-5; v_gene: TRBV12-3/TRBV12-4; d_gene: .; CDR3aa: CASSPPRGPNKTQYF; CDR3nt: TGTGCCAGCAGTCCACCGCGAGGACCCAATAAGACCCAGTACTTC
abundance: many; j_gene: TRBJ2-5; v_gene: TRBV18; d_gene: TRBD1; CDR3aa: CASWGQEDVETQYF; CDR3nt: TGTGCCAGCTGGGGACAGGAGGACGTAGAGACCCAGTACTTC
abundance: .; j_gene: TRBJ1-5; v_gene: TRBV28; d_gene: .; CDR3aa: CASSLGGADSNQPQHF; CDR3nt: TGTGCCAGCAGTTTAGGGGGCGCGGATAGCAATCAGCCCCAGCATTTT
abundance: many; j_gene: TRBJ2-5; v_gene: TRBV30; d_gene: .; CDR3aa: CAWSYDFQETQYF; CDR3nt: TGTGCCTGGAGCTATGATTTCCAAGAGACCCAGTACTTC